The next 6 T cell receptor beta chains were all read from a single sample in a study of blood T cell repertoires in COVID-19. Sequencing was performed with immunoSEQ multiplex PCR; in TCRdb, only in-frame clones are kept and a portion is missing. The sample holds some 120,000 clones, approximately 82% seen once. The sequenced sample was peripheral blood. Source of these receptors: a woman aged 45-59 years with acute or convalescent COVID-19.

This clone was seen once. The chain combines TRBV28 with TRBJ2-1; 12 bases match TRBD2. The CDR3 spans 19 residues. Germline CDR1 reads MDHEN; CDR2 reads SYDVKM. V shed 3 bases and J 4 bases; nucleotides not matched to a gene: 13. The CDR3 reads CASSFREGLAGPKYNEQFF. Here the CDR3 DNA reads TGTGCCAGCAGTTTCAGGGAAGGACTAGCGGGACCCAAATACAATGAGCAGTTCTTC. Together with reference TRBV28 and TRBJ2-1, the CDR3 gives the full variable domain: DVKVTQSSRYLVKRTGEKVFLECVQDMDHENMFWYRQDPGLGLRLIYFSYDVKMKEKGDIPEGYSVSREKKERFSLILESASTNQTSMYLCASSFREGLAGPKYNEQFFGPGTRLTVL.

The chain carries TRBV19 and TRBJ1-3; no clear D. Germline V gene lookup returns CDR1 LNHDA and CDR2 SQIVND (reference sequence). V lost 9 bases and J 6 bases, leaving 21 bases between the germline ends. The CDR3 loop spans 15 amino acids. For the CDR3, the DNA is TGTGCCAGCGCAGGCCAAAACCTCGACGCAAACACCATATATTTT. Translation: CASAGQNLDANTIYF.

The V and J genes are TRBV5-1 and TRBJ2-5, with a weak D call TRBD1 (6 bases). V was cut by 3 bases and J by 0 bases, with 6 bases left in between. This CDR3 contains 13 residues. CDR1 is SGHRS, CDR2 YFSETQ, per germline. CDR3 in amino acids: CASSWDNQETQYF. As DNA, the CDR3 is TGCGCCAGCAGCTGGGACAACCAAGAGACCCAGTACTTC.

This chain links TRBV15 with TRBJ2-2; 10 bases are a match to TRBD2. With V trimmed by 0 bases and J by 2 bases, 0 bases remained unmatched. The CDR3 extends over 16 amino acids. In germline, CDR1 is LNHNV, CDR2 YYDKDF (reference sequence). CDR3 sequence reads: CATSRELAGNTGELFF. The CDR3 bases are TGTGCCACCAGCAGAGAACTAGCGGGAAACACCGGGGAGCTGTTTTTT.

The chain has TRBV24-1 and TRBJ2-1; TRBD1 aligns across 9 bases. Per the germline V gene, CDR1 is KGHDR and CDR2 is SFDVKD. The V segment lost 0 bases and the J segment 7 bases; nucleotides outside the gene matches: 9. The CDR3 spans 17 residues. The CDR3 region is CATSDLLGQGGMNEQFF. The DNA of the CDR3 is TGTGCCACCAGTGATTTGCTGGGACAGGGTGGGATGAATGAGCAGTTCTTC.

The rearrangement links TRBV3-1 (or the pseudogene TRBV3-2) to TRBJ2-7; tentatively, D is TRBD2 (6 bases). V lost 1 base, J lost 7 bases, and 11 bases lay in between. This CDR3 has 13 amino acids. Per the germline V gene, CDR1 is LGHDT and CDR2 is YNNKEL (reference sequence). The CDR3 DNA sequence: TGTGCCAGCAGCCAAGGGGACGGGGGAGAGCAGTACTTC. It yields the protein CASSQGDGGEQYF.